A single sample gave rise to the 10 T cell receptor beta chains below, sequenced in a study of blood T cells in healthy people across ages (dated by TCRdb to 2014 to 2015). The library was made by 5' RACE. The sequencing machine was an Illumina HiSeq 2500. A second PCR of roughly 6 to 12 cycles was performed with a sample-barcoded 5' primer and a J-beta primer mix. Through fastp at Q25 and MiXCR, TCRdb rebuilt clones from the public reads, retaining in-frame beta chains. CDR3 protein duplicates are merged, each entry listing the most common genes and DNA. This sample has roughly 1,500,000 distinct CDR3 sequences in its table, and 30% to 35% of those were observed once. In total, the top ten clones hold about 11% of the sample. Sequencing was done on a sample of blood. Every receptor here comes from a woman aged 25 to 39 in good health.

CDR3 sequence reads: CSARDLGTSGSNTQYF. The DNA of the CDR3 is TGCAGTGCTAGAGATTTGGGGACTAGCGGGTCTAATACGCAGTATTTT. The V gene is TRBV20-1, the J gene TRBJ2-3; TRBD2 aligns across 12 bases. With V trimmed by 0 bases and J by 7 bases, 8 bases remained unmatched. The CDR3 loop spans 16 amino acids. Germline V gene sequence: CDR1 DFQATT, CDR2 SNEGSKA (reference sequence).

A few counts support this clonotype. The gene calls are TRBV20-1 and TRBJ2-5; TRBD1 aligns across 8 bases. This CDR3 is built from 14 residues. The V segment lost 0 bases and the J segment 5 bases; nucleotides outside the gene matches: 5. In germline, CDR1 is DFQATT, CDR2 SNEGSKA (reference sequence). CDR3 loop: CSARDGRGLETQYF. In nucleotides, the CDR3 is TGCAGTGCTAGAGATGGCAGGGGGCTGGAGACCCAGTACTTC.

The genes are TRBV20-1 and TRBJ1-1, with 7 bases matching TRBD1. Trimming at V came to 6 bases and at J to 3 bases, leaving 13 bases not matched to a gene. Germline assignment: CDR1 DFQATT and CDR2 SNEGSKA (reference sequence). The CDR3 runs to 15 residues. The CDR3 DNA sequence: TGCAGTGCCACAAGGGTTGGCAGGGGGGACACTGAAGCTTTCTTT. Its translation: CSATRVGRGDTEAFF.

This clonotype was recorded at least ten times. The chain has TRBV12-3 or TRBV12-4 and TRBJ2-1, with 8 bases fitting TRBD2. The CDR3 extends over 15 amino acids. The trim removed 3 bases at V and 8 bases at J, leaving 9 bases unmatched. The CDR3 sequence: CASSFPSGPGDEQFF. CDR3 nucleotide sequence: TGTGCCAGCAGTTTTCCTAGCGGGCCTGGGGATGAGCAGTTCTTC.

This clonotype was seen a few times. This rearrangement joins TRBV10-3 to TRBJ1-6; 9 bases align to TRBD1. The CDR3 runs to 15 residues. The germline V gene has CDR1 ENHRY and CDR2 SYGVKD. Trimming took 6 bases from V and 7 from J; bases not matched to a gene: 7. The CDR3, as DNA: TGTGCCATCAGACCCAGGGACAGGGACAATTCACCCCTCCACTTT. Residues: CAIRPRDRDNSPLHF.

This clonotype was seen many times. The chain uses TRBV12-3 or TRBV12-4 and TRBJ2-7; unclear D gene. This CDR3 comprises 13 residues. Between the trimmed V and J ends, which lost 6 bases and 7 bases, there was a span of 16 bases. CDR3 in DNA: TGTGCCAGCAGGGTGACACCCCTGGGGGAGCAGTACTTC. Protein sequence: CASRVTPLGEQYF.

V gene TRBV20-1 combines with J gene TRBJ1-2; TRBD1 matches at 9 bases. V gave up 7 bases and J gave up 10 bases; unmatched junction bases: 10. Germline V gene sequence: CDR1 DFQATT, CDR2 SNEGSKA (reference sequence). The CDR3 totals 12 residues. For the CDR3, the DNA is TGCAGTGGTCACAGGGGGCAGGCCGACTACACCTTC. Its translation: CSGHRGQADYTF.

This clonotype was found a few times. CDR3 loop: CASSDSGSSYEQYF. CDR3 DNA: TGTGCCAGCAGTGACTCAGGTAGCTCCTACGAGCAGTACTTC. V usage is TRBV27 and J usage is TRBJ2-7; the D is unclear. CDR1 MNHEY and CDR2 SMNVEV come from the germline V gene (reference sequence). CDR3 size: 14 residues. Between the trimmed V and J ends, which lost 5 bases and 0 bases, there was a span of 11 bases.

J is TRBJ1-2 and V is TRBV28, with 8 bases matching TRBD1. V trimming: 3 bases; J trimming: 5 bases; junction bases outside the gene matches: 14. The CDR3 totals 17 residues. Germline CDR1 MDHEN, CDR2 SYDVKM. For the CDR3, the DNA is TGTGCCAGCAGTTTTGGCGGACAGGGCAGCGCCTTATATGGCTACACCTTC. This sequence encodes CASSFGGQGSALYGYTF.

V usage is TRBV20-1 and J usage is TRBJ2-4, with a tentative D call TRBD1 (5 bases). The J call may be faulty, since TRBJ2-5 better matches the DNA end. The CDR3 covers 15 residues. Germline CDR1 reads DFQATT; CDR2 reads SNEGSKA (reference sequence). DNA of the CDR3: TGCAGTGCTAGAGATATGTTAACAGGTCAAGAGACCCAGTACTTC. Its protein product is CSARDMLTGQETQYF.